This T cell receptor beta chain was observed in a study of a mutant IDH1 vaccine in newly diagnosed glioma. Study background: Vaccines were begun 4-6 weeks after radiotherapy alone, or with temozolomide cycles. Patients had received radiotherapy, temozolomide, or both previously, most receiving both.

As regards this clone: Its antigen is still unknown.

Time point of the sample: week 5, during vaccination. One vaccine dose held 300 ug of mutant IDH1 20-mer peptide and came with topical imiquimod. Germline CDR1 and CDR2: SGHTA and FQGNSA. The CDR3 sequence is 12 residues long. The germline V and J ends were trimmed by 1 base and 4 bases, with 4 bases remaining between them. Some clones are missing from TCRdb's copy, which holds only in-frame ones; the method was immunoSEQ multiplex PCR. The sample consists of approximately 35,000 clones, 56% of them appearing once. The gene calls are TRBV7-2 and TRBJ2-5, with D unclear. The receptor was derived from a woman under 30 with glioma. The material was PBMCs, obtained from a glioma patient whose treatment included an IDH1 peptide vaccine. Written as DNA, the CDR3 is TGTGCCAGCAGCTTAGTGATAGAGACCCAGTACTTC. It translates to CASSLVIETQYF.